The sequence of this TCR beta chain was determined in a study of T and B cells in COVID-19 patients. The wider study: Blood was sampled from COVID-19 patients who were either actively infected or recovered. Critical illness requiring mechanical ventilation or extracorporeal membrane oxygenation affected about 65% of the 20 active-infection patients. Findings of the study overall: Clonality of TRB repertoires was high in active COVID-19; recovery brought above-healthy diversity and richness.

TRB was amplified from about 250-500 ng of blood genomic DNA. CDR1 is MDHEN and CDR2 is SYDVKM in the germline V gene. CDR3 length equals 14 residues. V gave up 6 bases and J gave up 0 bases; unmatched junction bases: 1. BIOMED2 TRB-A/B primer pools were used in multiplex TRB PCR. TCRdb reprocessed the multiplex PCR reads via MiXCR and lists one record per CDR3 protein. The sample consists of about 8,200 distinct CDR3 sequences, 35% to 45% of them appearing once. Regarding this clonotype: Antigen: not known.

V is TRBV28 and J is TRBJ1-1; 10 bases line up with TRBD1. This clonotype was sampled from a human donor who had recovered from COVID-19. Input material: blood. The CDR3 DNA is TGTGCCAGCAGGACAGGGGGCATGAACACTGAAGCTTTCTTT. The encoded protein is CASRTGGMNTEAFF.